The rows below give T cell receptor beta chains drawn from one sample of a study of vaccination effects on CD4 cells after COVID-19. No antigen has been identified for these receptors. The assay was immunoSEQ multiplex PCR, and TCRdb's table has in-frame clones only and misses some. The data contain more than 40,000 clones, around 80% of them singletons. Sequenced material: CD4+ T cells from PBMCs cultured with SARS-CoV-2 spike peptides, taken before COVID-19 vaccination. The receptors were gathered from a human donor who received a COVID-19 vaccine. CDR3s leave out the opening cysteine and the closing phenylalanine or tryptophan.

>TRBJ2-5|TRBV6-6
ASSRSAGQETQY
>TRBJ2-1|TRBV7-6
ASSEVVIAGTYNEQF
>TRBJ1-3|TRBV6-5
ASSYVAGSGNTIY
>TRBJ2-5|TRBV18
ASSRGASETQY
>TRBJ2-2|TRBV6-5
ASRRDRNTGELF
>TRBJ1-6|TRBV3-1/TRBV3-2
ASSLQDRVNSPLH
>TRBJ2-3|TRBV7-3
ASKGDDYTQY
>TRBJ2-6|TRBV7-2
ASSPGIVPSGANVLT
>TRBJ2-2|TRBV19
ASSFRPLATGGTGELF
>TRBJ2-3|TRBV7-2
ASSRLLLAGGQDTQY
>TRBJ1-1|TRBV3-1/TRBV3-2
ASSRVTRGLSEAF
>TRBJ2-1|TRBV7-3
ASRLNPGASSYNEQF
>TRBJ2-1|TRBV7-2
ASSYSGTSLSEQF
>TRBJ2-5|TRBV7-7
ASSLEGGETQY
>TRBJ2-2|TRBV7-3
ASRPGAVTGELF
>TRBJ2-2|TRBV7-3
ASSLTGVSNTGELF
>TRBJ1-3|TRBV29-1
SVEAGYSGNTIY
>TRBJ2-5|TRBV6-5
ASSSPGGETQY
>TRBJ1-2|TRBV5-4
ASSFEGEYGYT
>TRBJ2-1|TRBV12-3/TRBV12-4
ASSLAGHEQF
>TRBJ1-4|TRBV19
ASSWQLNEKLF
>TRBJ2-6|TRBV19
ASSIPGTGGANVLT
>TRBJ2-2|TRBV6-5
ASIGVMNTGELF
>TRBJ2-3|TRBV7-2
ASSLVGTSGTDTQY
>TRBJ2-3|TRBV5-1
ASSWLGGRADTQY
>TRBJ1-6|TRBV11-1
ASTYDSSYNSPLH
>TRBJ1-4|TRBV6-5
ASRSLVPNEKLF
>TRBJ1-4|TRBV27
ASSSPGQGGLTNEKLF
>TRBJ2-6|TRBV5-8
ASSSRQKNSGANVLT
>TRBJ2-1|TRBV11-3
ASSLDRDSYNEQF
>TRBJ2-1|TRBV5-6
ASSDLAGGRTYNEQF
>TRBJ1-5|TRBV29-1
SVGSNGQPQH
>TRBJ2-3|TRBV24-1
ATSDLTSGVSTDTQY
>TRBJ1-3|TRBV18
ASSPPRPTGETGNTIY
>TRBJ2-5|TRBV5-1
ASSLETGRETQY